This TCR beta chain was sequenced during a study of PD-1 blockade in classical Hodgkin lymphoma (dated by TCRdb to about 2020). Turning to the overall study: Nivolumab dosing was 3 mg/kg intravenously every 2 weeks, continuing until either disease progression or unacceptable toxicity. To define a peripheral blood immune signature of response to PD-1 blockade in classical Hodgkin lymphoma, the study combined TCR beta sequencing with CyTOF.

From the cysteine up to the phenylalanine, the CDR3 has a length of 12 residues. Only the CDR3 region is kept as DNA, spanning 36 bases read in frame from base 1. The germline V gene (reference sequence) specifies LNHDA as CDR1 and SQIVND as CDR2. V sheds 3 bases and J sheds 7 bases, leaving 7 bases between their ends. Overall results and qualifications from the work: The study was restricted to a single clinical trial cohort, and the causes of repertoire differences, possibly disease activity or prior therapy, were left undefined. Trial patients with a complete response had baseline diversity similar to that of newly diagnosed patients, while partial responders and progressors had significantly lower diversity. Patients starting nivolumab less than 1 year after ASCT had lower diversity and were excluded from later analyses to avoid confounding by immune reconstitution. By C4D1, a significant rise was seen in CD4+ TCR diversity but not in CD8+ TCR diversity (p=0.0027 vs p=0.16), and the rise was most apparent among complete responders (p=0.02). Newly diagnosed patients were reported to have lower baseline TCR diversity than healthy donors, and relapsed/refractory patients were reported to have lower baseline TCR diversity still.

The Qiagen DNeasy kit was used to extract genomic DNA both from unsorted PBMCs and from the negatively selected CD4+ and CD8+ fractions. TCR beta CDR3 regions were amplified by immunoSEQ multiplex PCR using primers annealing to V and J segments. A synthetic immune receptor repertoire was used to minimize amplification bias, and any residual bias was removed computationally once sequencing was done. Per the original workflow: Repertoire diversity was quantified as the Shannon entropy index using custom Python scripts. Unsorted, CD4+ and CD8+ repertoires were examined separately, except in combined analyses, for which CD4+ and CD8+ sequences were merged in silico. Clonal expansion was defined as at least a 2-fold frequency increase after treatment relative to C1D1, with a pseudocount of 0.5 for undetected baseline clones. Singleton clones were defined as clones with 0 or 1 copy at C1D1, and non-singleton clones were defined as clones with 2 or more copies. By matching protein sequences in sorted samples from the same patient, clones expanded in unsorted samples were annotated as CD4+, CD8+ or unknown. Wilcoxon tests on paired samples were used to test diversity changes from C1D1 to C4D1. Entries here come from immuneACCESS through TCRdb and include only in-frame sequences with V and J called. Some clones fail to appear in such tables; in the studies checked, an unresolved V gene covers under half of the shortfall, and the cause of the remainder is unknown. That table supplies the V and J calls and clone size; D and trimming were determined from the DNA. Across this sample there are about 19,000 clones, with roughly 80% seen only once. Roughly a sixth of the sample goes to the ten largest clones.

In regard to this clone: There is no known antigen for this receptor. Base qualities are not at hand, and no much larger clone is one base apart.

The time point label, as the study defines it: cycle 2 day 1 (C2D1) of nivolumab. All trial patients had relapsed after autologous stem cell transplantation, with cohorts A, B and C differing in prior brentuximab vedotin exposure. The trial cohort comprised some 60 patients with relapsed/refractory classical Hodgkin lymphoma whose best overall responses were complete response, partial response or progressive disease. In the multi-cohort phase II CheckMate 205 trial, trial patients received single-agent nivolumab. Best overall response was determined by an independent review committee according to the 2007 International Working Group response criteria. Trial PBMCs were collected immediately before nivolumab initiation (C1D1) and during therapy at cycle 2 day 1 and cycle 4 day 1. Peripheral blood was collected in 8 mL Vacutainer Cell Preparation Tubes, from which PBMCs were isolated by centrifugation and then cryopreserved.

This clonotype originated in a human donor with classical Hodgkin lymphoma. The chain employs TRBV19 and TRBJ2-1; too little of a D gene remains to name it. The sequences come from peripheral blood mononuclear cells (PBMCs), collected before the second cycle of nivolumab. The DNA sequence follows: TGTGCCAGTAGTATTTGGTGGAATGAGCAGTTCTTC. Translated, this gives CASSIWWNEQFF.